These 28 T cell receptor beta chains were all obtained from the same sample, sequenced in a study of control samples from healthy donors and cancer patients. TCRdb's copy holds only in-frame clones and misses some; the assay was immunoSEQ multiplex PCR. This table holds 100,000 to 150,000 clones, roughly 87% found once. Sequencing used blood. These receptor sequences come from a man younger than 35 in good health.

The chain couples TRBV19 to TRBJ1-5; TRBD1 might be the D (6 bases). The V gene lost 3 bases and the J gene lost 2 bases, with 14 bases spanning the gap. This CDR3 spans 16 amino acids. CDR1 is LNHDA, CDR2 SQIVND, per germline (reference sequence). DNA for the CDR3: TGTGCCAGTAGTATTGTGGCAGGGGAAGGCAATCAGCCCCAGCATTTT. Translating it yields CASSIVAGEGNQPQHF.

The chain has TRBV7-2 and TRBJ1-5; 9 nucleotides line up with TRBD1. The CDR3 spans 15 residues. CDR1 is SGHTA, CDR2 FQGNSA, per germline. V lost 1 base and J lost 2; bases outside the gene matches: 0. In DNA form, the CDR3 reads TGTGCCAGCAGCTTAGGGGACAGGGGCAATCAGCCCCAGCATTTT. It yields the protein CASSLGDRGNQPQHF.

The chain has TRBV6-6 and TRBJ1-2; no firm D call. The germline CDR1 and CDR2 sequences are MNHNY and SVGAGI (reference sequence). V dropped 6 bases and J dropped 8 bases, with 19 bases sitting between them. This CDR3 region has 14 residues. The CDR3 nucleotides are TGTGCCAGCAGCCCCCCCGGCCTGGCGGTAGGCTACACCTTC. Protein sequence: CASSPPGLAVGYTF.

The gene calls are TRBV29-1 and TRBJ2-6, with 7 positions matching TRBD1. The CDR3 is made up of 19 amino acids. The germline CDR1 and CDR2 sequences are SQVTM and ANQGSEA. V lost 5 bases and J lost 4; bases outside the gene matches: 20. The CDR3 is CSVSAAPRDSRAGANVLTF. The CDR3 region has the DNA TGCAGCGTTTCGGCTGCACCCCGGGACAGCAGAGCGGGGGCCAACGTCCTGACTTTC.

The count of this clone is one. The chain links TRBV6-5 to TRBJ2-1; perhaps D is TRBD1 or TRBD2 (5 bases each). This CDR3 is built from 15 residues. V lost 6 bases, J lost 8 bases, and 20 bases lay in between. Germline loops: CDR1 MNHEY, CDR2 SVGAGI. CDR3 loop: CASRAGTGFLDEQFF. The CDR3 nucleotides are TGTGCCAGCAGGGCCGGGACGGGCTTTTTGGATGAGCAGTTCTTC.

This clone came up once. The chain carries TRBV6-5 and TRBJ2-1; D remains unclear. CDR3 length: 15 amino acids. Trimming stripped 6 bases from V and 1 base from J, with 13 bases between. CDR1 MNHEY and CDR2 SVGAGI come from the germline V gene. The CDR3 reads CASSLLFRSYNEQFF. CDR3 DNA: TGTGCCAGCAGCCTGTTATTTCGATCCTACAATGAGCAGTTCTTC.

This chain uses TRBV19 with TRBJ1-3; TRBD1 might be the D (6 bases). This CDR3 is 15 amino acids long. Deletions cut 3 bases from V and 0 bases from J, with 9 bases between. Germline V CDR1 and CDR2: LNHDA, SQIVND (reference sequence). CDR3 sequence (DNA): TGTGCCAGTAGTATTTGGGACAACTCTGGAAACACCATATATTTT. Translated, it gives CASSIWDNSGNTIYF.

The V call is TRBV27, the J call TRBJ2-7, with 12 nucleotides matching TRBD2. The trim removed 5 bases at V and 2 bases at J, leaving 1 base unmatched. The CDR3 is 14 residues long. Germline lookup yields CDR1 MNHEY and CDR2 SMNVEV (reference sequence). The DNA of the CDR3 is TGTGCCAGCAGTCGACTAGCGGGGGCCTACGAGCAGTACTTC. The encoded protein is CASSRLAGAYEQYF.

The chain is built from TRBV19 and TRBJ2-4; 13 bases match TRBD2. Germline CDR1 and CDR2: LNHDA and SQIVND (reference sequence). The CDR3 extends over 14 amino acids. J was trimmed by 13 bases and V by 4 bases; bases with no gene match: 7. The CDR3 coding sequence is TGTGCCAGTAGTACCCCCGGACTAGCGGGAGTACAGTACTTC. Translating gives CASSTPGLAGVQYF.

The J gene is TRBJ2-7, the V gene TRBV18; D unresolved. Germline V gene lookup returns CDR1 KGHSH and CDR2 LQKENI. The V gene lost 3 bases and the J gene lost 5 bases, with 8 bases spanning the gap. CDR3 length: 12 amino acids. For the CDR3, the DNA is TGTGCCAGCTCACCCGCATTGGACGAGCAGTACTTC. This sequence encodes CASSPALDEQYF.

The chain recombines TRBV27 with TRBJ2-5; 7 bases are shared with TRBD1. The V segment lost 8 bases and the J segment 5 bases; nucleotides outside the gene matches: 20. The CDR3 consists of 17 residues. In germline, CDR1 is MNHEY, CDR2 SMNVEV (reference sequence). As DNA, the CDR3 is TGTGCCAGCGTTAGCTCCGCCGGACAGGCATCCCTGGAGACCCAGTACTTC. Residues: CASVSSAGQASLETQYF.

The CDR3 DNA is TGTGCCAGCAGTTTGCTGGGCAACACTGAAGCTTTCTTT. Amino acids: CASSLLGNTEAFF. This chain joins TRBV27 and TRBJ1-1; D is ambiguous. Trimming removed 3 bases at V and 2 bases at J, with 7 bases between. Germline V gene lookup returns CDR1 MNHEY and CDR2 SMNVEV (reference sequence). This CDR3 has 13 residues.

For the CDR3, the DNA is TGTGCCAGCTCACCGTTTGGGGAAGTGACAGAGACCCAGTACTTC. Translation gives CASSPFGEVTETQYF. The J gene is TRBJ2-5, the V gene TRBV18, with unresolved D. The CDR3 length is 15 residues. The V end was cut by 3 bases, the J end by 4 bases, with 15 bases between. Germline-derived CDR1 and CDR2 are KGHSH and LQKENI.

The table lists this clone with a few counts. The chain combines TRBV25-1 with TRBJ1-3; D is uncertain. Germline V gene data show CDR1 as MGHDK and CDR2 as SYGVNS. Deletions cut 2 bases from V and 2 bases from J, with 10 bases between. This CDR3 is built from 15 residues. The CDR3 loop reads CASSERVVPGNTIYF. The CDR3 DNA is TGTGCCAGCAGTGAAAGGGTAGTGCCTGGAAACACCATATATTTT.

This clone has a single count. J is TRBJ2-5 and V is TRBV29-1; no reliable D call. The germline V and J ends were trimmed by 5 bases and 1 base, with 23 bases remaining between them. There are 17 residues in the CDR3. Looked up from germline, CDR1 is SQVTM and CDR2 is ANQGSEA. CDR3 residues: CSVNGLQKAERQETQYF. CDR3 DNA: TGCAGCGTTAACGGGCTCCAGAAGGCGGAGCGCCAAGAGACCCAGTACTTC.

The chain links TRBV7-9 to TRBJ1-3; 7 bases fit TRBD1. Looked up from germline, CDR1 is SEHNR and CDR2 is FQNEAQ (reference sequence). V trimming: 6 bases; J trimming: 0 bases; junction bases outside the gene matches: 2. The CDR3 consists of 14 residues. The CDR3 DNA follows: TGTGCCAGCAGAGGGACAGCCTCTGGAAACACCATATATTTT. Translated: CASRGTASGNTIYF.

Points on this clone: Other DNA sequences in the sample encode the same CDR3. The chain uses TRBV5-1 and TRBJ2-1; D possibly corresponds to TRBD2 (5 bases). Germline loops: CDR1 SGHRS, CDR2 YFSETQ. Deletions cut 5 bases from V and 12 bases from J, with 15 bases between. CDR3 length equals 12 residues. The CDR3 DNA reads as TGCGCCAGCAGTGAAACTAGGTCGGTGCAGTTCTTC. As protein: CASSETRSVQFF.

The chain uses TRBV28 and TRBJ2-7; D gene uncertain. Per germline, CDR1 MDHEN and CDR2 SYDVKM. The CDR3 has 11 amino acids. V was trimmed by 6 bases and J by 3 bases, leaving 6 bases between them. CDR3 in DNA: TGTGCCAGCAGCGGAAACTACGAGCAGTACTTC. It is translated as CASSGNYEQYF. Filled out from reference TRBV28 and TRBJ2-7, the complete variable domain reads DVKVTQSSRYLVKRTGEKVFLECVQDMDHENMFWYRQDPGLGLRLIYFSYDVKMKEKGDIPEGYSVSREKKERFSLILESASTNQTSMYLCASSGNYEQYFGPGTRLTVT.

CDR3 sequence reads: CASSVQRAYNEQFF. As DNA, the CDR3 is TGTGCCAGCAGTGTACAGCGGGCCTACAATGAGCAGTTCTTC. V is TRBV2 and J is TRBJ2-1, with D perhaps TRBD2 (6 bases). The length of the CDR3 is 14 residues. V lost 4 bases to trimming and J lost 2 bases, with 9 bases between them. CDR1 is SNHLY, CDR2 FYNNEI, per germline.

The chain has TRBV24-1 and TRBJ2-3, with D uncertain. Trimming removed 4 bases from V and 4 bases from J, with 8 bases in between. The CDR3 extends over 13 amino acids. Germline lookup yields CDR1 KGHDR and CDR2 SFDVKD. CDR3 nucleotide sequence: TGTGCCACCAGTGACCCGACGTCAGATACGCAGTATTTT. Its translation is CATSDPTSDTQYF.

The rearrangement joins TRBV5-4 to TRBJ2-7; D call uncertain. The CDR3 runs 14 residues. Germline V gene data show CDR1 as SGHNT and CDR2 as YYREEE (reference sequence). Trimming took 1 base from V and 1 from J, leaving 9 bases between them. CDR3 region: CASSLKSGSYEQYF. In DNA form, the CDR3 reads TGTGCCAGCAGCTTGAAATCCGGATCCTACGAGCAGTACTTC.

The chain has TRBV5-5 and TRBJ1-5; D uncertain. Germline CDR1 and CDR2: SGHKS and YYEKEE (reference sequence). V was clipped by 0 bases and J by 5 bases, with 3 bases between them. The CDR3 consists of 12 residues. The CDR3 sequence: CASSLGDQPQHF. The CDR3 region has the DNA TGTGCCAGCAGCTTGGGGGATCAGCCCCAGCATTTT.

The rearrangement uses TRBV6-5 and TRBJ1-1; a weak D match, TRBD1 (6 bases). Between the trimmed V and J ends, which lost 2 bases and 4 bases, there was a span of 17 bases. CDR1 and CDR2 from the germline V gene are MNHEY and SVGAGI. The CDR3 is 16 amino acids. CDR3 amino acids: CASSYTYSGERTEAFF. In DNA form, the CDR3 reads TGTGCCAGCAGTTACACTTATTCAGGGGAGCGCACTGAAGCTTTCTTT.

The CDR3 region is CASSPGGNAFF. Here the CDR3 DNA reads TGTGCCAGCAGCCCAGGGGGCAACGCTTTCTTT. This chain connects TRBV6-5 to TRBJ1-1, with 8 bases lining up with TRBD1. The CDR3 sequence is 11 residues long. Trimming took 6 bases from V and 11 from J; bases not matched to a gene: 5. The germline CDR1 and CDR2 sequences are MNHEY and SVGAGI.

The chain is built from TRBV3-1 (or the pseudogene TRBV3-2) and TRBJ2-1; D not certain. Trimming removed 2 bases from V and 3 bases from J, with 2 bases in between. CDR3 length equals 12 residues. CDR1 LGHDT and CDR2 YNNKEL come from the germline V gene (reference sequence). For the CDR3, the DNA is TGTGCCAGCAGCCAAAGCTACAATGAGCAGTTCTTC. Translated, it gives CASSQSYNEQFF.

The chain combines TRBV19 with TRBJ2-6; D may be TRBD1 (5 bases). Trimming shortened V by 6 bases and J by 3 bases, and 12 bases separated the two germline ends. Germline CDR1 and CDR2: LNHDA and SQIVND (reference sequence). This CDR3 is built from 15 residues. CDR3: CASRIEGVGANVLTF. CDR3 bases: TGTGCCAGTAGGATCGAAGGGGTTGGGGCCAACGTCCTGACTTTC. The full variable domain, its missing parts supplied by reference TRBV19 and TRBJ2-6, is DGGITQSPKYLFRKEGQNVTLSCEQNLNHDAMYWYRQDPGQGLRLIYYSQIVNDFQKGDIAEGYSVSREKKESFPLTVTSAQKNPTAFYLCASRIEGVGANVLTFGAGSRLTVL.

This chain links TRBV9 with TRBJ2-5; TRBD2 matches at 10 bases. There are 15 residues in the CDR3. V lost 1 base and J lost 5; bases outside the gene matches: 5. CDR1 and CDR2 from the germline V gene are SGDLS and YYNGEE. The chain's CDR3 is CASSVTSGIGETQYF. The DNA of the CDR3 is TGTGCCAGCAGCGTAACTAGCGGGATCGGTGAGACCCAGTACTTC.

This clone was detected only a few times. The J gene is TRBJ1-5, the V gene TRBV19, with D possibly being TRBD1 (6 bases). The CDR3 sequence is 13 residues long. The germline V and J ends were trimmed by 3 bases and 4 bases, with 7 bases remaining between them. CDR1 and CDR2 from the germline V gene are LNHDA and SQIVND (reference sequence). CDR3 DNA: TGTGCCAGTAGTATGGGGGCTAATCAGCCCCAGCATTTT. This encodes CASSMGANQPQHF.